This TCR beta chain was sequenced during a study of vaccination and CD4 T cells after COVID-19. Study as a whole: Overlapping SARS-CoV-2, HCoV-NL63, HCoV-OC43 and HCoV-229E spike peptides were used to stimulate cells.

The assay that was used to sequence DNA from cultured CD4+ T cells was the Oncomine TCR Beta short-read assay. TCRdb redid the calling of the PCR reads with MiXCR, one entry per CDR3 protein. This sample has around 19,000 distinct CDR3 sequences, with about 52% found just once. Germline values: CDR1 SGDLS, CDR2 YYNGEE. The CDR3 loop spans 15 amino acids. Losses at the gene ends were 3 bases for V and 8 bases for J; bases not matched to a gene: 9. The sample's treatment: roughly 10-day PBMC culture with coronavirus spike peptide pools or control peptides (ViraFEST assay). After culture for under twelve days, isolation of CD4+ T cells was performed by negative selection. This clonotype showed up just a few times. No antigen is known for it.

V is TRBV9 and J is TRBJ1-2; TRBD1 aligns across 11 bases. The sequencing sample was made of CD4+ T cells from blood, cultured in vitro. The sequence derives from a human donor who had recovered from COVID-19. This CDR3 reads CASSATGTGGPGYTF. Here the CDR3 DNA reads TGTGCCAGCAGCGCCACCGGGACAGGGGGACCAGGCTACACCTTC.